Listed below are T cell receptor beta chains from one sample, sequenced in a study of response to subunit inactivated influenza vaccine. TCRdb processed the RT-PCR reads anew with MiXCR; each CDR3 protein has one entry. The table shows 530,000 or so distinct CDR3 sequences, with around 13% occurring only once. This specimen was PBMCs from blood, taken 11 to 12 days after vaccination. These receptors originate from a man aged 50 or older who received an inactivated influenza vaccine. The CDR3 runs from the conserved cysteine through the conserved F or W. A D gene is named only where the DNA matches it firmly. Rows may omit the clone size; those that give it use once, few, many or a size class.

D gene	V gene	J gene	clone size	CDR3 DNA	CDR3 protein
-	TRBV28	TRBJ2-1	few	TGTGCCAGCAGTTTATCCGGGTTCGTAACCTACAATGAGCAGTTCTTC	CASSLSGFVTYNEQFF
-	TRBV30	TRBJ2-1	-	TGTGCCTGGAGTGTAACCTTGCGCTACAATGAGCAGTTCTTC	CAWSVTLRYNEQFF
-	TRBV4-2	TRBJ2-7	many	TGTGCCAGCAGCCAAGCGATCGGCAGGGAGAAGTCTTACGGATACGAGCAGTACTTC	CASSQAIGREKSYGYEQYF
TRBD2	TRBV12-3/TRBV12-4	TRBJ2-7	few	TGTGCCAGCAGCCCCCGATTGGGGCGGGAGTACGAGCAGTACTTC	CASSPRLGREYEQYF
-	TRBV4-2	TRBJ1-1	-	TGTGCCAGCAGCCAAGTAGGGGGGGGGCAGGGGAACACTGAAGCTTTCTTT	CASSQVGGGQGNTEAFF
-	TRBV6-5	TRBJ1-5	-	TGTGCCAGCAGTAACGTGGGTGGGAATCAGCCCCAGCATTTT	CASSNVGGNQPQHF
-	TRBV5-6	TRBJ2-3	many	TGTGCCAGCAGCTTGGGGCCAGCAGATACGCAGTATTTT	CASSLGPADTQYF
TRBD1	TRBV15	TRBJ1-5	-	TGTGCCACCAGCAGTTGGGACAGGGACAATCAGCCCCAGCATTTT	CATSSWDRDNQPQHF
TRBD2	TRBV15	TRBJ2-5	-	TGTGCCACCAGCAGAGCGACTAGCGGCCAAGAGACCCAGTACTTC	CATSRATSGQETQYF
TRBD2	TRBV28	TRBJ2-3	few	TGTGCCAGCAGTTCCCCCCTCTTGCGGGGGGACCTTAGGGATACGCAGTATTTT	CASSSPLLRGDLRDTQYF
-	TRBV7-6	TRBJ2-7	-	TGTGCCAGCAGCTTCGGGGCGGGCTTTAACTACGAGCAGTACTTC	CASSFGAGFNYEQYF
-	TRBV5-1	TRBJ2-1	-	TGCGCCAGCAGCATCGGGACTGTGTACAATGAGCAGTTCTTC	CASSIGTVYNEQFF
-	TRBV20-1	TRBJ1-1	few	TGCAGTGTTACAAGGGGGACGGTGAACACTGAAGCTTTCTTT	CSVTRGTVNTEAFF
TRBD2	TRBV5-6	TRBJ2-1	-	TGTGCCAGCAGCTTGGCGAGGCGGGAGGTCTACAATGAGCAGTTCTTC	CASSLARREVYNEQFF
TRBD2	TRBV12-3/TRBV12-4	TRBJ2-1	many	TGTGCCAGCAGTTTAACGTCTAGCGGGAGACACGAGCAGTTCTTC	CASSLTSSGRHEQFF
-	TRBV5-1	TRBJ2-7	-	TGCGCCAGCAGCGAGAGCAGGGCAACCGAGCAGTACTTC	CASSESRATEQYF
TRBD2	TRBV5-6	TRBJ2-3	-	TGTGCCAGCAGCCGCAAAATAGCGGGGGGTGAGACGCAGTATTTT	CASSRKIAGGETQYF
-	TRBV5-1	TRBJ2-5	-	TGCGCCAGCAGCTTGAGCTGGACAGAGCAAGAGACCCAGTACTTC	CASSLSWTEQETQYF
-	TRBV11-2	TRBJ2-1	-	TGTGCCAGCAGCTTAGGCCGATCCGGGGGGCGCGACTATGAGCAGTTCTTC	CASSLGRSGGRDYEQFF
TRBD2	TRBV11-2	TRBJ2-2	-	TGTGCCAGCACCCCGGGACTAGCGGGAGGCGGGGAGCTGTTTTTT	CASTPGLAGGGELFF
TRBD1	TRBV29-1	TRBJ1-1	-	TGCAGCGTGACAGGGGATGGGGGCGGCGCTGAAGCTTTCTTT	CSVTGDGGGAEAFF
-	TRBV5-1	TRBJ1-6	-	TGCGCCAGCAGCTTGGACAGATATTCACCCCTCCACTTT	CASSLDRYSPLHF
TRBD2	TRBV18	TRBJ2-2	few	TGTGCCAGCTCCCAGAACGGACTAGCGGCAGACACCGGGGAGCTGTTTTTT	CASSQNGLAADTGELFF
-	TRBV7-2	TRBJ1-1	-	TGTGCCAGCAGACTCTCAGCTAACACTGAAGCTTTCTTT	CASRLSANTEAFF
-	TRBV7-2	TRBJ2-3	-	TGTGCCAGCAGCTTAAGAGAGCGCTATAGCACAGATACGCAGTATTTT	CASSLRERYSTDTQYF
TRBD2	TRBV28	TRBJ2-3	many	TGTGCCAGCCGAAAACAGCGGGATTACACAGATACGCAGTATTTT	CASRKQRDYTDTQYF
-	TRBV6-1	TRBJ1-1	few	TGTGCCAGCAGTGAAAGGTTTGAAGCTTTCTTT	CASSERFEAFF
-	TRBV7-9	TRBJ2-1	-	TGTGCCAGCAGCAAAGCGGGCTCGGTAAGAAATGAGCAGTTCTTC	CASSKAGSVRNEQFF
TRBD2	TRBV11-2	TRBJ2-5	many	TGTGCCAGCGGGGAAGCGGGGAAAGAGACCCAGTACTTC	CASGEAGKETQYF
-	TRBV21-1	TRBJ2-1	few	TGTGCCAGGGACTACCCCGGCGTAGCTGAGCAGTTCTTC	CARDYPGVAEQFF
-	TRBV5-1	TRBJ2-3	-	TGCGCCAGCAGCGCCCGGTTCAGCTCATCGGGCACTGATACGCAGTATTTT	CASSARFSSSGTDTQYF
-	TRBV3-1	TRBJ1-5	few	TGTGCCAGCAGCCAAGTCTCTGGGTTTCGACAGGCCAATCAGCCCCAGCATTTT	CASSQVSGFRQANQPQHF
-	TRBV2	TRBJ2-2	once	TGTGCCAGCAGTGAGTCTAGGGGAGACACCGGGGAGCTGTTTTTT	CASSESRGDTGELFF
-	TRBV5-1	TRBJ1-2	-	TGCGCCAGCAGCGCGGCTCCTTACTATGGCTACACCTTC	CASSAAPYYGYTF
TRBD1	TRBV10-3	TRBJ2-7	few	TGTGCCATCAGTGACCCGGGACAGGGGAACTACGAGCAGTACTTC	CAISDPGQGNYEQYF
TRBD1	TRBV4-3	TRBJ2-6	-	TGCGCCAGCAGCCAAGATAGGGATCGCGGACAGGGAGCTGGGGCCAACGTCCTGACTTTC	CASSQDRDRGQGAGANVLTF
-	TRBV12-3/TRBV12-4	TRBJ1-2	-	TGTGCCAGCAGATCAAGCCCCCTCCGATATGGCTACACCTTC	CASRSSPLRYGYTF
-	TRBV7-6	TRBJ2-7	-	TGTGCCAGCAGCTTGGTATCTGGGACAAGGGGTTACGAGCAGTACTTC	CASSLVSGTRGYEQYF
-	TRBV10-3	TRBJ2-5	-	TGTGCCATCTCGCCGAGAGGGGAGACCCAGTACTTC	CAISPRGETQYF
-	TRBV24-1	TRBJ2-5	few	TGTGCCACCAGTGATTACCAAGAGACCCAGTACTTC	CATSDYQETQYF
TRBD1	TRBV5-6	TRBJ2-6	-	TGTGCCAGCAGCTCCGGGACAGGGTTGTTTGGGGCCAACGTCCTGACTTTC	CASSSGTGLFGANVLTF
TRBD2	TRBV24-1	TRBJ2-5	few	TGTGCCACCAGTGATATACTAGCGGGACAAGAGACCCAGTACTTC	CATSDILAGQETQYF
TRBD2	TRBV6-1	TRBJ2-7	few	TGTGCCAGCAGCCACCGACTAGCGGGAGCCTCCTACGAGCAGTACTTC	CASSHRLAGASYEQYF
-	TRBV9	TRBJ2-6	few	TGTGCCAGCAGCCCTTCGGTAGTAGCTGGGGCCAACGTCCTGACTTTC	CASSPSVVAGANVLTF
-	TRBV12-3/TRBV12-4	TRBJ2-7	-	TGTGCCAGCAGCAAAGGTGCAGGTGGGGGGGAGCAGTACTTC	CASSKGAGGGEQYF
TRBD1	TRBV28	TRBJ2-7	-	TGTGCCAGCAGTTTATATGTGTCTGAGGGGGCGGTCGAGCAGTACTTC	CASSLYVSEGAVEQYF
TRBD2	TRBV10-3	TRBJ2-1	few	TGTGCCATCAGTGAGTCGACTAGCTTGTGGCATGAGCAGTTCTTC	CAISESTSLWHEQFF
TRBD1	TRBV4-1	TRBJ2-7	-	TGCGCCAGCAGCCATCTCGGACAGGGAACCTACGAGCAGTACTTC	CASSHLGQGTYEQYF
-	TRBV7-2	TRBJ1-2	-	TGTGCCAGCAGTTTTCGGAACTATGGCTACACCTTC	CASSFRNYGYTF
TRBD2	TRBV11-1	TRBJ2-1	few	TGTGCCAGCAGCCACCGGACTAGCGGGTGGGGTGAGCAGTTCTTC	CASSHRTSGWGEQFF
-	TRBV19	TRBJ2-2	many	TGTGCCAGTAGTATTTATGGACAGCCGCCGGGTAGGGAGCTGTTTTTT	CASSIYGQPPGRELFF
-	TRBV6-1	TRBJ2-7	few	TGTGCCAGCACCAGGGGAAGAACCTACGAGCAGTACTTC	CASTRGRTYEQYF
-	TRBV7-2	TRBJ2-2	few	TGTGCCAGCAGCTTACAGCCTTTGGTGAACACCGGGGAGCTGTTTTTT	CASSLQPLVNTGELFF
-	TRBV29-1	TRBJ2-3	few	TGCAGCGCCGGGGACCGCCACCACACAGATACGCAGTATTTT	CSAGDRHHTDTQYF
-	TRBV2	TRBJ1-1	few	TGTGCCAGCGAGGGTGACTACACTGAAGCTTTCTTT	CASEGDYTEAFF
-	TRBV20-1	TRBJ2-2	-	TGCAGTGCTAGAGATCTCCCCCGGATGAACACCGGGGAGCTGTTTTTT	CSARDLPRMNTGELFF
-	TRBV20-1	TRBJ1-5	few	TGCAGTGCTAGAGATAGGACAGCTGGAGCGAAGCCCCAGCATTTT	CSARDRTAGAKPQHF
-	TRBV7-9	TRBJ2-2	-	TGTGCCTGGGATTCCGGGGCGAACACCGGGGAGCTGTTTTTT	CAWDSGANTGELFF